This T cell receptor (beta chain) came from a study of T cell responses to AZD1222 COVID-19 vaccine. On this clone: Its antigen remains unknown.

Data came from immunoSEQ multiplex PCR; TCRdb stores just in-frame clones and leaves some out. The table lists 200,000 or so clones, about 93% of them singletons. Findings and limits, study-wide: Spike-specific TCR breadth and depth grew following two AZD1222 doses. Across spike, vaccine-associated CD4 TCRs were found, dominant at 160-218 and 743-854. In the spike-specific TCR repertoire, nearly half reportedly target unmutated variant regions.

Germline V gene lookup returns CDR1 MNHEY and CDR2 SVGAGI. This CDR3 is 13 amino acids long. Trimming took 8 bases from V and 0 from J, leaving 8 bases between them. The input for sequencing was peripheral blood, taken on day 0 of MenACWY control vaccination. The sequence derives from an adult in good health. The J gene is TRBJ1-5, the V gene TRBV6-5; D not certain. This chain's CDR3 is CASGAYSNQPQHF. CDR3 DNA: TGTGCCAGCGGAGCATATAGCAATCAGCCCCAGCATTTT.